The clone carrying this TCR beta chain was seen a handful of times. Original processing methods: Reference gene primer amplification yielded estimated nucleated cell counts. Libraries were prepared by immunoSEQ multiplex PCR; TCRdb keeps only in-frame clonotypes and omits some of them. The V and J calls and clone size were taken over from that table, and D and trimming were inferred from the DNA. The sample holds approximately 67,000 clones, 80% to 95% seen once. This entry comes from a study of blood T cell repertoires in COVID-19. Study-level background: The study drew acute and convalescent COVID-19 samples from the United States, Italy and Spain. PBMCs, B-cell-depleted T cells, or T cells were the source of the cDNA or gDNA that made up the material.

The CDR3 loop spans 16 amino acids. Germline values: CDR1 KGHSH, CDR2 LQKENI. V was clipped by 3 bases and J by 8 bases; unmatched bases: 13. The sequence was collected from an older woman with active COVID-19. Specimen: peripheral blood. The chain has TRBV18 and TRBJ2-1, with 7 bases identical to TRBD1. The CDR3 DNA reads TGTGCCAGCTCACCCACTAAAAACAGGGGAAATGATGAGCAGTTCTTC. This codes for CASSPTKNRGNDEQFF.